The present T cell receptor beta chain was sequenced within a study of cytomegalovirus exposure and HLA in healthy donors (dated by TCRdb to 2015 to 2018). About the full investigation: An earlier analysis of about 530 of the donors reported 276 Gb of sequence data and 117 million unique TCR beta sequences obtained from 150 million to 200 million T cells. About 330 gigabases of sequencing data and roughly 81 million unique TCR sequences made up an early release that covered 500 to 700 HLA-typed donors. Of the roughly 400 genotyped donors, 65% to 90% fell in the genetic ancestry cluster associated with self-reported Caucasian donors. The study was designed to test whether signatures of past pathogen exposure could be identified by cataloging public T cell receptors. The T cell repertoires of some 700 subjects were profiled by immunosequencing and related to cytomegalovirus serostatus. Besides the first cohort of 500 to 700 subjects, a separate validation cohort made up of 120 or so different subjects was used. High-throughput TCR immunosequencing, statistical association of individual TCRs with disease status, and machine learning were combined to predict cytomegalovirus infection status. To study patterns of TCR occurrence, a later analysis re-analyzed previously published TCR beta repertoires from 666 donors and added high-resolution HLA genotyping. In the later analysis, no new phenotypic data were used to find candidate immune exposures; instead, reliance was placed on TCR beta sequences and their occurrence across donors. To decide whether each TCR beta V gene segment behaved as functional or pseudogenic, an earlier analysis of 587 of the donors relied on high-throughput TCR beta sequencing. Donor age, sex, ethnicity and CMV serostatus were compiled together with the repertoire data. A later genetic analysis used genome-wide SNP genotypes for about three fifths of the roughly 700 donors, treating that subset as a discovery cohort. All discovery cohort repertoires had been generated using a single sequencing platform. Class I and class II HLA loci were covered by the typing at four-digit resolution. The number of typed donors differed by locus: 629-630 for A, B, C, DRB1 and DQB1; approximately 540 for DQA1; fewer than 610 for DPA1; and 400 to 480 for DPB1. Roughly five DR-DQ haplotypes were handled as single units for association and clustering because linkage in the cohort was strong. On average, roughly 240,000 unique TCR beta nucleotide sequences were sequenced per donor among 398 genotyped donors of the cohort, with around 19% of those sequences being non-productive. Study-wide conclusions, independent of this receptor: Compared with equally common non-associated chains, HLA-associated TCR beta chains in a later analysis were more clonally expanded and had lower generation probabilities. Presence/absence analyses assumed roughly uniform sequencing depth across donors, an assumption that may not hold. Three of the identified cytomegalovirus-associated TCR beta chains were confirmed in vitro to be specific for cytomegalovirus antigens. It was suggested by the authors that the approach could potentially be generalized to other disease states and immunological phenotypes. In a later analysis, 16,951 TCR beta sequences were associated with specific HLA alleles at a false discovery rate of 0.05. Because HLA typing was missing for some donors at each locus, association tests included only the typed subset. Compared with the roughly 720-donor mean, donors in an Asian-associated ancestry cluster had fewer N-insertions in productive TCRs, according to a later genetic analysis. A total of 150 to 200 TCR beta chains were listed by the study as associated with cytomegalovirus. About 17 rarely observed V segments, including chromosome 9 orphons, were excluded from the earlier analysis of just under 600 of the donors because counts were too low. A later genetic analysis associated a missense DCLRE1C variant with V-gene and J-gene trimming of TCR beta chains, and an independent cohort replicated the association. According to a later analysis, most CMV-associated TCR beta chains appeared to be HLA-restricted, and the HLA associations seemed to be driven largely by CMV exposure. The only immune exposure information available for the cohort was CMV serostatus. In a later analysis, TCR association rates were found to vary across HLA loci, with the most associated TCRs seen for DRB1 alleles and the fewest for HLA-C alleles. A further reported finding was that TCR beta sequences accurately predicted the HLA-A and HLA-B alleles for most subjects in the first cohort. Broadly in line with IMGT annotations, most TCR beta V segments showed up in productive rearrangements about 90% or about 30% of the time in an earlier analysis of several hundred of the donors. Correlated functional status among segregating V segments might be attributable to linkage disequilibrium, but an unknown experimental factor could not be ruled out. A later analysis reported that several top co-occurrence clusters appeared linked to parvovirus B19, influenza, CMV and Epstein-Barr virus. Strong co-occurrence of HLA alleles, especially DR and DQ, made assigning TCR associations to individual alleles difficult. Because the 87-base-pair reads could not distinguish some IMGT-functional V segments, including TRBV6-2 and TRBV6-3, those segments were excluded. Most TCR sequences were seen in very few donors, while some public TCRs were found in many individuals. Only TCR beta chains were sequenced in this cohort, and the absence of alpha or paired-chain data limited detectable features. A cluster of highly shared sequence variants was judged likely to be a technical artifact of the sequencing pipeline. Cytomegalovirus status was reported to be diagnosed by the classifier with high specificity and sensitivity in both the original and validation cohorts.

The method behind the library was the immunoSEQ multiplex PCR assay. For the multiplex PCR, a mixture combining 60 forward primers for TCR Vbeta segments and 13 reverse primers for TCR Jbeta segments was used. The CDR3 region of rearranged TCR beta genes was amplified from genomic DNA with a multiplex PCR assay. On the Illumina HiSeq System, the amplified TCR beta libraries were sequenced as 87-base-pair reads. The paper's data handling went like this. A later analysis tallied 75 million to 95 million unique TCR beta chains across the 666 repertoires, and roughly 11 million of those chains were shared by two or more donors. A nearest-neighbor algorithm error-corrected the raw reads and collapsed the reads into unique sequences, merging closely related sequences to remove PCR and sequencing errors. V, D and J gene segments were assigned by aligning CDR3 sequences to IMGT reference sequences. For a sequence to be retained, a match of at least six nucleotides to both a V gene segment and a J gene segment was required. Rearrangements were called productive when the CDR3 lacked stop codons and stayed in frame with V and J; all others were non-productive. CDR3 was defined by IMGT convention, running from the second conserved V-encoded cysteine to the conserved J-encoded phenylalanine. The earlier analysis of some 540 of the donors excluded any sequence lacking an unambiguous match to a single V gene segment. In an earlier analysis of almost 600 of the donors, a V segment was called functional when productive rearrangements were above 56.7%, and segregating when the standard deviation between donors exceeded 5%. A statistical classification framework was built for diagnosing cytomegalovirus status from the catalog of TCR beta chain sequences. In a later analysis, TCR nucleotide sequences were compared against IMGT/GENE-DB human TR gene sequences so that V and J genes could be assigned. The TCRdist pipeline was used in a later analysis to assign CDR3 sequences and most-parsimonious VDJ recombination scenarios. In a later analysis, each TCR beta chain was defined by its CDR3 amino acid sequence together with its V-gene family, and reads without a unique V-gene family were excluded. As a way to deal with suspected cross-contamination and a sequencing artifact, a later analysis dropped more than 500 nucleotide sequences that were highly shared and had low generation probability. In a later analysis, a clonal expansion index was calculated for each public chain from normalized within-repertoire ranks of inferred template counts. Generation probabilities in a later analysis came from a VDJ recombination model fitted to out-of-frame rearrangements, and those results were checked against IGoR. A later analysis scored TCR-TCR, TCR-HLA and TCR-CMV co-occurrence with hypergeometric tests, applying a repertoire-size bias correction to TCR pairs. A later analysis estimated false discovery rates by permuting HLA or CMV assignments 20 times. In a later analysis, co-occurring TCRs were grouped using DBSCAN, and TCRdist sequence similarity was added for clustering within HLA-allele-positive subsets. Repertoires with fewer than 30,000 or more than 120,000 public chains, plus five repertoires with anomalous nucleotide sharing, were excluded from co-occurrence clustering. This immuneACCESS table, as held by TCRdb, lists in-frame sequences with V and J called but not all clones. Of the missing ones, under half trace to an unresolved V gene in checked studies; the others have no known cause. V and J calls plus clone size are reproduced from that table; the DNA served to infer D and trimming. The sample table records about 110,000 clones; about 70% of these occur just once. Approximately 0.9% of the sample is held by the ten biggest clonotypes.

Worth noting for this clone: There is no known antigen for this receptor. Per-base quality was not reported, and no clone a single base away is much larger than it.

In total, about 650 healthy bone marrow donors made up the cohort. At the time of sampling, all cohort members were nominally healthy, though unrecorded immune exposures were likely present. The donor was CMV seronegative and was included in the group of a few hundred seronegative cohort members. Every donor gave a peripheral blood sample, and the peripheral blood mononuclear cells from that sample were used for TCR beta sequencing. The Qiagen DNeasy Blood Extraction Kit was used to extract genomic DNA from the blood cell samples. Based on the germline V gene (reference sequence), the CDR1 and CDR2 sequences are SEHNR and FQNEAQ. The CDR3 measures 13 amino acids from cysteine to phenylalanine. The CDR3 DNA has 39 bases and is translated from base 1. V is clipped by 10 bases and J by 2 bases, and the sequence between their germline boundaries is 13 bases long.

Sample: PBMCs. This clonotype originated in a woman in her twenties or thirties in good health and CMV-seronegative. The sequence is built from TRBV7-9 and TRBJ2-3, with the D segment identity uncertain. The nucleotides read TGTGCCATCCGGAGCACACCCACAGATACGCAGTATTTT. This codes for CAIRSTPTDTQYF.